The 10 T cell receptor beta chains below were found in one sample sequenced in a study of blood T cell repertoires in COVID-19. TCRdb keeps only in-frame clones here, not all; method: immunoSEQ multiplex PCR. The repertoire holds over 70,000 clones, with roughly 84% as singletons. What was sequenced was peripheral blood. All receptors derive from a human donor in a cohort sampled during active COVID-19.

The chain is built from TRBV5-1 and TRBJ2-2, with D unclear. V lost 2 bases, J lost 6 bases, and 17 bases lay in between. The CDR3 is made up of 16 amino acids. The germline gives CDR1 SGHRS, CDR2 YFSETQ. CDR3 loop: CASSFLARVYPGELFF. CDR3 coding DNA: TGCGCCAGCAGCTTCCTGGCTAGAGTATACCCCGGGGAGCTGTTTTTT.

This clone was seen just once. V and J are TRBV7-2 and TRBJ2-2, with 13 bases lining up with TRBD2. Germline V CDR1 and CDR2: SGHTA, FQGNSA. CDR3 length equals 16 residues. The V and J ends lost 5 bases and 7 bases, in that order; junction bases with no gene match: 7. The CDR3 loop reads CASSPGTSGVHGELFF. In DNA, the CDR3 is TGTGCCAGCAGCCCCGGGACTAGCGGGGTTCACGGGGAGCTGTTTTTT.

This chain joins TRBV24-1 and TRBJ2-1; TRBD1 matches 10 bases. CDR1 is KGHDR, CDR2 SFDVKD, per germline. This CDR3 spans 15 amino acids. J lost 7 bases, V lost 2 bases, and 4 bases had no gene match. The CDR3 sequence is CATSDWGQGTNEQFF. DNA of the CDR3: TGTGCCACCAGTGATTGGGGACAGGGGACGAATGAGCAGTTCTTC.

As regards this clone: The sample carries other DNA sequences with the same CDR3. V usage is TRBV4-1 and J usage is TRBJ1-5; the D gene is possibly TRBD1 (6 bases). Germline V gene data show CDR1 as MGHRA and CDR2 as YSYEKL. CDR3 length equals 14 residues. V lost 0 bases, J lost 7 bases, and 10 bases lay in between. The CDR3 sequence: CASSQDHRDQPQHF. CDR3 coding DNA: TGCGCCAGCAGCCAAGATCACAGGGACCAGCCCCAGCATTTT.

This sequence joins TRBV3-1 (or the pseudogene TRBV3-2) and TRBJ2-1; 8 bases line up with TRBD2. This CDR3 has 19 amino acids. The germline V gene encodes CDR1 LGHDT and CDR2 YNNKEL (reference sequence). With 0 bases clipped from V and 7 bases from J, the junction kept 17 bases outside the gene matches. The CDR3 region is CASSQDLSQRGQLGNEQFF. CDR3 DNA sequence: TGTGCCAGCAGCCAAGACCTTTCCCAGCGGGGGCAATTGGGGAATGAGCAGTTCTTC.

This chain joins TRBV5-1 and TRBJ2-2; D may be TRBD2 (5 bases). V lost 1 base, J lost 4 bases, and 11 bases lay in between. The CDR3 extends over 15 amino acids. Germline loops: CDR1 SGHRS, CDR2 YFSETQ. The CDR3 DNA reads TGCGCCAGCAGCTTGTTACCCGCGGGCACCGGGGAGCTGTTTTTT. Its translation is CASSLLPAGTGELFF.

The chain recombines TRBV10-3 with TRBJ2-2; possible D gene TRBD2, 5 bases. The CDR3 has 14 residues. Germline CDR1 reads ENHRY; CDR2 reads SYGVKD. V was cut by 3 bases and J by 4 bases, with 9 bases left in between. The CDR3 DNA is TGTGCCATCAGTGAAGAGGGAGCCACCGGGGAGCTGTTTTTT. Amino acid sequence: CAISEEGATGELFF.

This clone has only a few counts. The rearrangement uses TRBV2 and TRBJ1-2; unclear D gene. The CDR3 has 14 residues. Trimming took off 3 bases at V and 1 base at J, with 9 bases between the two ends. In germline, CDR1 is SNHLY, CDR2 FYNNEI. In DNA, the CDR3 is TGTGCCAGCAGTGATCCGGGAGATAACTATGGCTACACCTTC. It is translated as CASSDPGDNYGYTF.

The chain links TRBV7-3 to TRBJ2-7; 16 positions agree with TRBD2. After removal of 5 bases from V and 2 bases from J, the junction contained 12 bases not matched to a gene. From germline, CDR1 is SGHTA and CDR2 FQGTGA. This CDR3 comprises 19 residues. This CDR3 reads CASSPGTSGGAGPAYEQYF. The CDR3 region has the DNA TGTGCCAGCAGCCCCGGGACTAGCGGGGGGGCCGGTCCGGCCTACGAGCAGTACTTC.

This chain joins TRBV10-3 and TRBJ2-1, with a possible D match to TRBD2 (6 bases). The CDR3 extends over 14 amino acids. V dropped 3 bases and J dropped 7 bases, with 13 bases sitting between them. Germline V CDR1 and CDR2: ENHRY, SYGVKD. The CDR3 coding sequence is TGTGCCATCAGTGACAGGGTTGGGAGGAATGAGCAGTTCTTC. Protein sequence: CAISDRVGRNEQFF.